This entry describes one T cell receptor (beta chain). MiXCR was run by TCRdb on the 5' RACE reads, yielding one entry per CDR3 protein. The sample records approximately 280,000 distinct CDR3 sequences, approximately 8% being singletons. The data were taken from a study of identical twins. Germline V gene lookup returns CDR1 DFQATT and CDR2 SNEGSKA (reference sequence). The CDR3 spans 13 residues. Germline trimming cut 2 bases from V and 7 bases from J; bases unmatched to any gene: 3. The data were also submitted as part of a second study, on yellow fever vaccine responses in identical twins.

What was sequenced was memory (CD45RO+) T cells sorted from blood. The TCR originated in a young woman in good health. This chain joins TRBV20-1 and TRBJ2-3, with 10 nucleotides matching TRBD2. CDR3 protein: CSARSLAGYTQYF. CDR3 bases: TGCAGTGCTAGATCACTAGCGGGGTATACGCAGTATTTT.